This TCR beta chain was sequenced in a study of shared clonotypes between healthy human individuals (dated by TCRdb to the early 2020s). About the full investigation: A few men and two women, aged 18 to 49 years, made up the cohort. To increase sequencing depth and limit assay-specific biases, TCR repertoire library preparation and sequencing were carried out by different laboratories using diverse techniques. The study deeply sequenced blood TCR repertoires of 5 or 6 healthy adults to estimate repertoire size and the extent of clonotype sharing between individuals. For each donor, CD4 naive and CD4 memory were each given three plates, CD8 naive was given two plates, and CD8 memory was given one plate. Leukapheresis yielded between about 0.94 and 8.9 billion PBMCs per donor.

The germline V gene supplies CDR1 SGHRS and CDR2 YFSETQ. Here V drops 3 bases and J drops 1 base, and the junction holds 7 bases not matched to any gene. Measured from the cysteine to the phenylalanine, the CDR3 is 15 residues long. The sequence is cut down to CDR3 DNA, 45 bases in frame from base 1. Beyond this particular receptor, the publication reports: Rarefaction of sorted-subset datasets indicated incomplete sequencing despite the large sequencing depth. Clonotypes shared by all four sorted-subset donors showed higher generation probabilities than non-shared clonotypes. Naive subsets generally had larger estimated clonotype richness than memory subsets did. Sampling was restricted to blood, and TCR repertoires in tissues likely differ from the TCR repertoires found in blood. When a few donors were compared, the shared fraction of clonotypes was approximately 5% for naive CD4, about 4% for naive CD8, 2.3% for memory CD4, and approximately 0.4% for memory CD8. Because the study included only a small number of donors, the genetic and exposure-history diversity represented was limited. Pairwise subsampling led to the expectation that sequencing depth would affect the degree of clonotype sharing among donors.

CD8 naive samples were obtained by positive selection for CCR7 among CD45RO-negative cells, yielding a CD45RA+CCR7+ population from which TemRA cells were excluded. Healthy HIV-negative adults with no recently reported acute infections or vaccinations were included as donors. Only Caucasian adults living in Nashville, Tennessee, USA were represented among the donors. After blood collection by leukapheresis, PBMCs were isolated using Ficoll-Histopaque density gradient centrifugation and then cryopreserved in the vapor phase of liquid nitrogen. Purity and quantity of every magnetically sorted T cell population were checked by analytical flow cytometry. Each sorted fraction had its genomic DNA isolated and then quantified by UV absorbance on a Nanodrop 2000c. Using the deep immunoSEQ assay, multiplex PCR amplified TCR CDR3 regions from genomic DNA. Genomic DNA extracted from each cell subset was distributed evenly over all wells of several immunoSEQ 96-well plates, and each plate served as one replicate. Each replicate PCR for sorted subsets received 200 ng genomic DNA, equal to tens of thousands of T cell genomes. The purified libraries were quantified using a Qubit 3.0 fluorometer, sized with a Bioanalyzer 2100, and then quantified again using the KAPA Library Quantification kit. Each immunoSEQ 96-well plate was sequenced on its own single-read 150-cycle Illumina NextSeq 550 flow cell. The original methods were these. Because the immunoSEQ output held only junctional sequences and lacked quality scores, the filtering could not match the filtering applied to full-length reads. Sequences were annotated with PyIR, a Python wrapper for IgBLAST v1.9, and V/J genes and CDR3 were assigned using IMGT germline references. Reads with weak V/J assignments (E-value above 1e-6), missing CDR3, stop codons, out-of-frame junctions, or ambiguous translated residues were removed. A V3J clonotype was defined by an identical inferred V gene, J gene, and CDR3 amino acid sequence. Percentage overlap between repertoires was computed as shared unique clonotypes divided by the size of the smaller repertoire. Richness of each repertoire was evaluated using RTK rarefaction, the Chao1 estimator, and Recon v2.1 estimates of unobserved clonotypes. Generation probabilities were computed with OLGA for all TCRbeta clonotypes obtained by the gDNA method from a handful of donors. TCRdb holds this immuneACCESS table with in-frame rearrangements only. Some clones are missing; in checked studies, unresolved V genes explain under half, and the rest has no known cause. That table supplies the V and J calls and clone size; D and trimming were determined from the DNA. The sample data list nearly 2 million clones, and 85% to 95% of these were observed just once. The ten most abundant clones make up approximately 1% of the sample.

A remark on this clone: Its binding antigen is unknown. Nothing much larger sits one base from this clone, and base qualities are not available.

Sequenced: naive CD8+ T cells sorted from blood. Explained via the paper, the cell subset or site label denotes: CD45RA+CCR7+. The sequence joins TRBV5-1 to TRBJ2-7; 7 of the junction bases match TRBD2. This clonotype was sampled from a man aged 18 to 35 in good health. Here the CDR3 is given as CASSYRDYSSYEQYF. The nucleotide sequence is TGCGCCAGCAGCTACCGGGACTATTCTTCCTACGAGCAGTACTTC.